This TCR beta chain emerged from a study of CD8 T cells in ankylosing spondylitis. Study-wide results and limits: Some motif variants were previously reported in reactive arthritis synovial fluid and blood. Seemingly distinctive of ankylosing spondylitis blood was a TCR beta motif formed by eight highly homologous variants.

In this sample, this clonotype turned up many times. Its antigen is unidentified. Germline assignment: CDR1 LGHDT and CDR2 YNNKEL (reference sequence). Trimming pared 0 bases from V and 6 bases from J, leaving 12 bases between. There are 14 residues in the CDR3. TCRdb fed the 5' RACE reads into MiXCR, producing one record per CDR3 protein. The sample has about 130,000 distinct CDR3 sequences; approximately 14% are singletons. This sequence joins TRBV3-1 and TRBJ2-7; either TRBD1 or TRBD2 may fit D (6 bases each). Sequencing was done on a sample of blood, either unsorted or a sorted T cell fraction (not recorded which). The origin of this receptor is a female donor with ankylosing spondylitis or in good health (not recorded which). Here the CDR3 reads CASSQDRRGVEQYF. The CDR3 region has the DNA TGTGCCAGCAGCCAAGATCGTAGGGGGGTCGAGCAGTACTTC.